This T cell receptor beta chain is from a study of CD8 T cells in Susac syndrome. RNA was extracted with the RNeasy kit, and a quantity of roughly 0.45 to 1 ug was reverse transcribed using random hexamers. It was immunoSEQ multiplex PCR that amplified TCR beta CDR3 across 54 Vbeta and 13 Jbeta. Via MiXCR, TCRdb re-called the immunoSEQ multiplex PCR reads, giving one row per CDR3 protein. Of fewer than 90,000 distinct CDR3 sequences detected, about 93% appear once; the ten largest clones hold 0.4% to 0.55%. The V end lost 3 bases, the J end lost 4 bases, and 9 bases lay between the germline ends. Germline V lookup: CDR1 SQVTM, CDR2 ANQGSEA. The CDR3 has 13 amino acids.

Sequenced material: CD8+ T cells from PBMCs. The chain recombines TRBV29-1 with TRBJ2-2, with D perhaps TRBD1 (5 bases). The TCR sequence derives from a human donor with Susac syndrome. CDR3 in amino acids: CSVETVPTGELFF. The CDR3, as DNA: TGCAGCGTTGAGACAGTCCCCACCGGGGAGCTGTTTTTT.